Listed here are 25 T cell receptor beta chains from one sample, sequenced in a study of shared clonotypes between healthy human individuals. Measured with immunoSEQ multiplex PCR; TCRdb has only the in-frame clones, and not every one. The sample shows roughly 1,100,000 clones, around 74% of them seen only once. The sample consisted of memory CD4+ T cells sorted from blood. Documented subset: CD45RA-negative fraction. Every receptor here comes from a man between 18 and 35 years old in good health.

The rearrangement links TRBV25-1 to TRBJ2-7; tentative D call: TRBD1 (8 bases). The CDR3 is 15 residues long. Trimming pared 4 bases from V and 3 bases from J, leaving 16 bases between. Germline CDR1 is MGHDK and CDR2 is SYGVNS. The chain's CDR3 is CASSATGGAHYEQYF. As DNA, the CDR3 is TGTGCCAGCAGTGCCACAGGGGGGGCCCACTACGAGCAGTACTTC.

The chain uses TRBV11-1 and TRBJ2-7, with a tentative D call TRBD2 (5 bases). The CDR3 is 12 residues long. Germline-derived CDR1 and CDR2 are SGHAT and FQDESV (reference sequence). Trimming stripped 5 bases from V and 6 bases from J, with 11 bases between. CDR3 loop: CASSKDWIEQYF. CDR3 DNA: TGTGCCAGCAGCAAGGACTGGATCGAGCAGTACTTC.

This chain links TRBV28 with TRBJ1-5, with D unresolved. The germline V gene has CDR1 MDHEN and CDR2 SYDVKM. This CDR3 comprises 15 residues. V was cut by 4 bases and J by 1 base, with 11 bases left in between. CDR3 sequence: CASSSTPLSNQPQHF. Here the CDR3 DNA reads TGTGCCAGCAGTTCGACCCCCCTCAGCAATCAGCCCCAGCATTTT.

The gene calls are TRBV10-3 and TRBJ2-2, with D perhaps TRBD2 (6 bases). This CDR3 is 14 amino acids long. V lost 6 bases and J 8 bases, leaving 16 bases between the germline ends. Germline CDR1 reads ENHRY; CDR2 reads SYGVKD. The CDR3 DNA reads as TGTGCCATCAGGCGTAGCGGTGCGTGGGGGGAGCTGTTTTTT. Translating gives CAIRRSGAWGELFF.

The sample holds a few counts of this clone. This chain uses TRBV7-2 with TRBJ2-1; TRBD2 matches 12 bases. The CDR3 runs 17 residues. Unmatched junction bases numbered 14, after V lost 5 bases and J lost 9 bases. Germline V CDR1 and CDR2: SGHTA, FQGNSA. This CDR3 is CASSLGLAGGPGGEQFF. CDR3 nucleotides: TGTGCCAGCAGCCTAGGCCTAGCGGGAGGGCCGGGGGGTGAGCAGTTCTTC.

The V and J genes are TRBV19 and TRBJ1-6; the match to TRBD1 covers 10 bases. CDR3 length: 14 amino acids. The germline V gene encodes CDR1 LNHDA and CDR2 SQIVND (reference sequence). J was trimmed by 12 bases and V by 6 bases; bases with no gene match: 8. CDR3 in DNA: TGTGCCAGTAGCCTCAGGACAGGGGGACTACCCCTCCACTTT. Translation: CASSLRTGGLPLHF.

This clone appeared once. This rearrangement joins TRBV6-6 to TRBJ2-5, with D maybe TRBD1 (6 bases). Trimming took off 8 bases at V and 2 bases at J, with 18 bases between the two ends. Per germline, CDR1 MNHNY and CDR2 SVGAGI (reference sequence). The CDR3 is 15 residues long. CDR3 sequence reads: CASDTSGTNQETQYF. DNA for the CDR3: TGTGCCAGCGACACTTCCGGGACAAATCAAGAGACCCAGTACTTC.

This clone came up a few times. The rearrangement joins TRBV12-5 to TRBJ1-1, with D possibly matching TRBD1 (6 bases). Germline V gene data show CDR1 as LGHNT and CDR2 as FRNRAP. The CDR3 contains 14 residues. V gave up 1 base and J gave up 7 bases, with 13 bases separating them. The CDR3 sequence: CASGLDPRGGEAFF. The CDR3 DNA follows: TGTGCTAGTGGTTTGGATCCGAGGGGGGGTGAAGCTTTCTTT.

In regard to this clone: The identical CDR3 is also encoded by other nucleotide sequences in the sample. This chain joins TRBV7-3 and TRBJ2-3; TRBD2 matches 7 bases. The CDR3 extends over 14 amino acids. Germline CDR1 is SGHTA and CDR2 is FQGTGA. V trimming: 5 bases; J trimming: 3 bases; junction bases outside the gene matches: 5. The CDR3 loop is CASSPGLETDTQYF. DNA for the CDR3: TGTGCCAGCAGCCCCGGACTAGAGACAGATACGCAGTATTTT. Based on the CDR3 plus reference TRBV7-3 and TRBJ2-3, the full variable domain is GAGVSQTPSNKVTEKGKYVELRCDPISGHTALYWYRQSLGQGPEFLIYFQGTGAADDSGLPNDRFFAVRPEGSVSTLKIQRTERGDSAVYLCASSPGLETDTQYFGPGTRLTVL.

This chain joins TRBV6-6 and TRBJ2-7, with D possibly TRBD1 on 5 matching bases. CDR3 size: 14 residues. CDR1 and CDR2 from the germline V gene are MNHNY and SVGAGI (reference sequence). Trimming removed 7 bases from V and 6 bases from J, with 19 bases in between. The CDR3 here is CASNGQGHFAEQYF. The CDR3, as DNA: TGTGCCAGCAACGGCCAGGGCCATTTTGCCGAGCAGTACTTC.

The DNA for the CDR3 is TGTGCCAGCAGCTTGGATACTCGCGGCACAGATACGCAGTATTTT. This sequence encodes CASSLDTRGTDTQYF. The rearrangement links TRBV5-6 to TRBJ2-3; D is ambiguous. Deletions cut 0 bases from V and 1 base from J, with 9 bases between. The CDR3 runs 15 residues. Germline CDR1 is SGHDT and CDR2 is YYEEEE.

The rearrangement joins TRBV28 to TRBJ1-3, with TRBD1 as a possible D gene (5 bases). This CDR3 comprises 16 residues. V was trimmed by 5 bases and J by 2 bases, leaving 16 bases between them. CDR1 and CDR2 (germline): MDHEN, SYDVKM. The CDR3 nucleotides read TGTGCCAGCAGTGAGGGGTGGAAAGGGGCTGGAAACACCATATATTTT. It yields the protein CASSEGWKGAGNTIYF.

This clone was found once. The CDR3 region has the DNA TGTGCCAGCAGCCGGGACAGGGGGCCTGACAGAGCTTTCTTT. Residues: CASSRDRGPDRAFF. The genes are TRBV7-6 and TRBJ1-1, with TRBD1 matching 12 bases. The CDR3 contains 14 residues. Germline V gene lookup returns CDR1 SGHVS and CDR2 FNYEAQ. V trimming: 5 bases; J trimming: 10 bases; junction bases outside the gene matches: 8.

This clone was counted a single time. This rearrangement joins TRBV18 to TRBJ2-3, with D uncertain. The CDR3 totals 16 residues. Trimming removed 1 base at V and 1 base at J, with 12 bases between. Per germline, CDR1 KGHSH and CDR2 LQKENI. The CDR3 protein is CASSPRPQERTDTQYF. In DNA form, the CDR3 reads TGTGCCAGCTCACCACGCCCGCAGGAGCGCACAGATACGCAGTATTTT.

For this clone: Other DNA sequences in this specimen translate into the identical CDR3. This chain uses TRBV5-1 with TRBJ1-1, with D hard to call. Germline values: CDR1 SGHRS, CDR2 YFSETQ. The CDR3 is made up of 15 amino acids. With 0 bases removed from V and 1 base from J, the gap between germline ends came to 10 bases. CDR3 region: CASSLDPGRNTEAFF. CDR3 bases: TGCGCCAGCAGCTTGGATCCGGGGAGGAACACTGAAGCTTTCTTT.

This chain connects TRBV7-2 to TRBJ2-5, with 8 positions matching TRBD2. The CDR3 length is 15 residues. With 5 bases clipped from V and 5 bases from J, the junction kept 10 bases outside the gene matches. Germline values: CDR1 SGHTA, CDR2 FQGNSA. CDR3 in amino acids: CASSPTTGGRETQYF. CDR3 bases: TGTGCCAGCAGCCCCACCACGGGAGGGCGGGAGACCCAGTACTTC.

The rearrangement joins TRBV5-1 to TRBJ2-7, with 11 bases aligning to TRBD1. From germline, CDR1 is SGHRS and CDR2 YFSETQ. The CDR3 loop spans 15 amino acids. Unmatched junction bases numbered 6, after V lost 5 bases and J lost 2 bases. This CDR3 reads CASSYRDRGAYEQYF. The CDR3 DNA reads as TGCGCCAGCAGTTATCGGGACAGGGGGGCCTACGAGCAGTACTTC. Filled out from reference TRBV5-1 and TRBJ2-7, the complete variable domain reads KAGVTQTPRYLIKTRGQQVTLSCSPISGHRSVSWYQQTPGQGLQFLFEYFSETQRNKGNFPGRFSGRQFSNSRSEMNVSTLELGDSALYLCASSYRDRGAYEQYFGPGTRLTVT.

The chain has TRBV5-1 and TRBJ2-6, with D perhaps TRBD2 (6 bases). CDR3 size: 16 residues. Trimming stripped 3 bases from V and 0 bases from J, with 10 bases between. Germline V gene data show CDR1 as SGHRS and CDR2 as YFSETQ. CDR3 region: CASSSGVYSGANVLTF. CDR3 DNA sequence: TGCGCCAGCAGCTCGGGGGTGTACTCTGGGGCCAACGTCCTGACTTTC.

V and J are TRBV6-5 and TRBJ1-5; 9 nucleotides agree with TRBD1. Germline CDR1 and CDR2: MNHEY and SVGAGI. CDR3 length: 14 amino acids. The junction had 7 bases not matched to a gene; V was cut back by 6 bases and J by 7 bases. DNA of the CDR3: TGTGCCAGCAGCCAAACAGGGGGCGGCCAGCCCCAGCATTTT. This sequence encodes CASSQTGGGQPQHF.

This clone was seen at least ten times. The rearrangement links TRBV28 to TRBJ1-1, with TRBD1 matching over 11 bases. Looked up from germline, CDR1 is MDHEN and CDR2 is SYDVKM. This CDR3 is built from 14 residues. V was pared by 4 bases and J by 8 bases, with 6 bases of the junction left unmatched. CDR3 nucleotide sequence: TGTGCCAGCAGTTCCGGGACAGGGGGTATGGAAGCTTTCTTT. This codes for CASSSGTGGMEAFF.

Only a few counts were recorded for this clone. In nucleotides, the CDR3 is TGCGCCAGCACTCCTGACAGGGGCCATACCTATGGCTACACCTTC. Protein: CASTPDRGHTYGYTF. The chain is built from TRBV5-1 and TRBJ1-2, with TRBD1 matching 8 bases. V shed 6 bases, J shed 4 bases, and the junction held 11 bases outside the gene matches. The germline V gene has CDR1 SGHRS and CDR2 YFSETQ. There are 15 residues in the CDR3.

This sequence joins TRBV7-2 and TRBJ1-1; 7 bases fit TRBD1. The J segment lost 6 bases and the V segment lost 1 base, leaving 8 bases of the junction unmatched. The germline gives CDR1 SGHTA, CDR2 FQGNSA. The CDR3 contains 15 residues. Written as DNA, the CDR3 is TGTGCCAGCAGCTTAGTTAGGGGGCTAGGGGCTGAAGCTTTCTTT. Translating it yields CASSLVRGLGAEAFF.

J is TRBJ1-1 and V is TRBV5-1, with a weak D call TRBD1 (5 bases). CDR3 length: 15 amino acids. CDR1 is SGHRS and CDR2 is YFSETQ in the germline V gene. With 5 bases removed from V and 7 bases from J, the gap between germline ends came to 21 bases. CDR3 nucleotides: TGCGCCAGCAGAAGCTTTGGGACTTCCGAGGGTGAAGCTTTCTTT. Amino acid sequence: CASRSFGTSEGEAFF.

This sequence joins TRBV30 and TRBJ1-5, with 7 bases identical to TRBD1. Looked up from germline, CDR1 is GTSNPN and CDR2 is SVGIG (reference sequence). There are 16 residues in the CDR3. Trimming took 2 bases from V and 6 from J; bases not matched to a gene: 13. CDR3 amino acids: CAWSLGGQSRAQPQHF. The DNA of the CDR3 is TGTGCCTGGAGTCTAGGGGGACAGTCGAGGGCTCAGCCCCAGCATTTT.

This sequence joins TRBV6-5 and TRBJ2-7; 10 bases map to TRBD1. Germline V gene data show CDR1 as MNHEY and CDR2 as SVGAGI. The length of the CDR3 is 13 residues. V gave up 2 bases and J gave up 10 bases; unmatched junction bases: 5. The CDR3 DNA reads as TGTGCCAGCAGTTACACCGGGACAGGGGATCAGTACTTC. Translating it yields CASSYTGTGDQYF.